This passage covers 19 T cell receptor beta chains from one sample sequenced in a study of blood T cell repertoires in COVID-19. Generated by immunoSEQ multiplex PCR, the TCRdb table keeps only in-frame clones and is missing some. The sample holds about 94,000 clones, about four fifths seen once. The sequenced sample consisted of peripheral blood. The receptors were sampled from a human donor in a cohort sampled during active COVID-19.

The genes are TRBV28 and TRBJ2-3, with 8 bases identical to TRBD2. CDR3 length: 14 residues. Trimming took 6 bases from V and 0 from J; bases not matched to a gene: 2. Germline values: CDR1 MDHEN, CDR2 SYDVKM. Here the CDR3 reads CASSSGGSTDTQYF. Written as DNA, the CDR3 is TGTGCCAGCAGCAGCGGGGGCAGCACAGATACGCAGTATTTT.

The rearrangement links TRBV24-1 to TRBJ2-1, with 7 bases identical to TRBD2. Germline lookup yields CDR1 KGHDR and CDR2 SFDVKD. The CDR3 is 14 amino acids. With 9 bases clipped from V and 9 bases from J, the junction kept 13 bases outside the gene matches. CDR3 region: CATGTPSGGGEQFF. DNA for the CDR3: TGTGCCACCGGAACCCCCTCGGGGGGTGGTGAGCAGTTCTTC.

This CDR3 is CASSPSRGTGELFF. The DNA of the CDR3 is TGCGCCAGCAGCCCCTCACGGGGGACCGGGGAGCTGTTTTTT. The chain couples TRBV4-1 to TRBJ2-2, with D perhaps matching TRBD2 (6 bases). The CDR3 contains 14 residues. Trimming removed 4 bases from V and 5 bases from J, with 11 bases in between. CDR1 is MGHRA and CDR2 is YSYEKL in the germline V gene.

V is TRBV5-1 and J is TRBJ2-1; 9 bases fit TRBD1. The junction had 7 bases not matched to a gene; V was cut back by 4 bases and J by 8 bases. In germline, CDR1 is SGHRS, CDR2 YFSETQ. CDR3 length equals 14 residues. The CDR3 loop reads CASSERTGVDEQFF. CDR3 in DNA: TGCGCCAGCAGCGAAAGGACAGGGGTGGATGAGCAGTTCTTC.

The chain links TRBV19 to TRBJ2-7, with 11 bases matching TRBD1. This CDR3 is 15 amino acids long. The V gene end was trimmed by 5 bases and the J gene end by 7 bases; junction bases not matched to a gene: 10. In germline, CDR1 is LNHDA, CDR2 SQIVND (reference sequence). The DNA for the CDR3 is TGTGCCAGTAGTCCCCAGGACAGGGGGCTCTATGAGCAGTACTTC. This gives the protein CASSPQDRGLYEQYF.

This chain joins TRBV6-5 and TRBJ1-1, with a possible D match to TRBD1 (6 bases). Germline V gene data show CDR1 as MNHEY and CDR2 as SVGAGI. The ends were cut back, 5 bases at V and 8 bases at J, with 18 bases in the middle. The CDR3 is 14 residues long. CDR3 in amino acids: CASSTYTGNREAFF. CDR3 in DNA: TGTGCCAGCAGTACCTATACAGGGAACCGGGAAGCTTTCTTT.

The V gene is TRBV5-1, the J gene TRBJ2-7, with a weak D call TRBD2 (6 bases). The V gene lost 0 bases and the J gene lost 7 bases, with 17 bases spanning the gap. CDR1 SGHRS and CDR2 YFSETQ come from the germline V gene. This CDR3 comprises 15 residues. DNA for the CDR3: TGCGCCAGCAGCTTGGGCGGGACTTCCCGAGGGGAGCAGTACTTC. Protein product: CASSLGGTSRGEQYF.

The rearrangement links TRBV11-3 to TRBJ2-5; D call uncertain. The CDR3 has 11 amino acids. The V end lost 5 bases, the J end lost 5 bases, and 6 bases lay between the germline ends. The germline CDR1 and CDR2 sequences are SGHNT and YENEEA. In DNA form, the CDR3 reads TGTGCCAGCAGCCGCGGCGAGACCCAGTACTTC. It is translated as CASSRGETQYF.

The chain combines TRBV5-1 with TRBJ1-1, with D hard to call. The CDR3 has 14 residues. Trimming took 0 bases from V and 3 from J, leaving 9 bases between them. Germline V CDR1 and CDR2: SGHRS, YFSETQ. CDR3 amino acids: CASSLGGIDTEAFF. The CDR3 nucleotides read TGCGCCAGCAGCTTGGGAGGGATTGACACTGAAGCTTTCTTT.

This chain links TRBV12-3 or TRBV12-4 with TRBJ2-5; 8 bases fit TRBD2. This CDR3 contains 13 residues. The V gene end was trimmed by 6 bases and the J gene end by 7 bases; junction bases not matched to a gene: 7. CDR3 protein: CASRLAASGTQYF. Written as DNA, the CDR3 is TGTGCCAGCAGACTAGCGGCGTCGGGGACCCAGTACTTC.

The chain joins TRBV7-3 to TRBJ2-5; 8 nucleotides agree with TRBD2. V shed 2 bases, J shed 9 bases, and the junction held 8 bases outside the gene matches. CDR3 length: 14 amino acids. Germline CDR1 reads SGHTA; CDR2 reads FQGTGA. The CDR3 DNA sequence: TGTGCCAGCAGCTTAGCGGGAGGCGAGGGGGCCCAGTACTTC. Amino acids: CASSLAGGEGAQYF.

The V and J genes are TRBV28 and TRBJ2-7, with a tentative D call TRBD2 (6 bases). Germline V gene data show CDR1 as MDHEN and CDR2 as SYDVKM. V was pared by 11 bases and J by 4 bases, with 18 bases between. The CDR3 is 13 residues long. The CDR3 region has the DNA TGTGCCGTAGTCGGGAGTCCCCGTTACGAGCAGTACTTC. Protein: CAVVGSPRYEQYF.

The rearrangement joins TRBV5-1 to TRBJ1-4; D remains ambiguous. The CDR3 covers 18 residues. From germline, CDR1 is SGHRS and CDR2 YFSETQ. The ends were cut back, 0 bases at V and 0 bases at J, with 15 bases in the middle. The CDR3 DNA follows: TGCGCCAGCAGCTTGGCAGCCGGGATTTATGCAACTAATGAAAAACTGTTTTTT. Its protein is CASSLAAGIYATNEKLFF.

This chain uses TRBV7-8 with TRBJ2-7; D not resolved. This CDR3 contains 15 residues. V was shortened by 5 bases and J by 0 bases, with 14 bases between the two germline ends. Germline V gene lookup returns CDR1 SGHVS and CDR2 FQNEAQ. In DNA, the CDR3 is TGTGCCAGCAGCCGCCTTAGCTCACCCTCCTACGAGCAGTACTTC. Amino acid sequence: CASSRLSSPSYEQYF.

The gene calls are TRBV28 and TRBJ2-7; TRBD1 matches 7 bases. Losses at the gene ends were 6 bases for V and 5 bases for J; bases not matched to a gene: 13. This CDR3 has 15 residues. Germline lookup yields CDR1 MDHEN and CDR2 SYDVKM. The CDR3 sequence: CASSGGATGRDEQYF. The CDR3 nucleotides read TGTGCCAGCAGCGGAGGCGCGACAGGGCGGGACGAGCAGTACTTC.

The V and J genes are TRBV5-6 and TRBJ2-3; 12 bases are shared with TRBD2. From germline, CDR1 is SGHDT and CDR2 YYEEEE. J lost 4 bases, V lost 5 bases, and 14 bases had no gene match. The CDR3 runs to 18 residues. The CDR3 sequence is CASRRDLGLAGRSDTQYF. DNA for the CDR3: TGTGCCAGCAGGCGTGATCTCGGACTAGCGGGAAGGTCAGATACGCAGTATTTT.

The rearrangement joins TRBV2 to TRBJ2-7, with 12 nucleotides matching TRBD1. Germline assignment: CDR1 SNHLY and CDR2 FYNNEI. After removal of 7 bases from V and 5 bases from J, the junction contained 6 bases not matched to a gene. This CDR3 has 14 residues. This CDR3 reads CASTGQGARDEQYF. For the CDR3, the DNA is TGTGCCAGCACGGGACAGGGGGCGCGCGACGAGCAGTACTTC.

This chain's CDR3 is CASLQPGSGSYNEQFF. In DNA, the CDR3 is TGTGCCAGCCTTCAGCCGGGTAGCGGCTCCTACAATGAGCAGTTCTTC. V is TRBV27 and J is TRBJ2-1, with D possibly being TRBD2 (6 bases). V was clipped by 8 bases and J by 0 bases, with 17 bases between them. Per germline, CDR1 MNHEY and CDR2 SMNVEV (reference sequence). The CDR3 extends over 16 amino acids.

The count of this clone is one. V and J are TRBV5-6 and TRBJ2-7; weak D call: TRBD1 (5 bases). There are 13 residues in the CDR3. Germline loops: CDR1 SGHDT, CDR2 YYEEEE. Trimming pared 0 bases from V and 2 bases from J, leaving 6 bases between. CDR3 bases: TGTGCCAGCAGCTTGGGGACAACCTACGAGCAGTACTTC. This encodes CASSLGTTYEQYF.